This entry is about one TCR beta chain. The antigen remains unidentified. These data belong to a study of siplizumab effects on memory and regulatory T cells. The germline gives CDR1 MDHEN, CDR2 SYDVKM. V gave up 4 bases and J gave up 0 bases; unmatched junction bases: 5. CDR3 length equals 16 residues. Study results and limitations: The naive T cell population seemed more diverse than memory cells and seemed a major contributor to the alloresponse. In siplizumab cultures, the suppressive function of proliferating Tregs remained unconfirmed.

The table came from immunoSEQ multiplex PCR; TCRdb's copy has only in-frame clones and leaves some out. Among 90,000 to 95,000 clones listed, approximately 96% were seen once. The sequencing input was naive CD4+ T cells sorted from blood. This sequence joins TRBV28 and TRBJ2-3, with 9 bases that match TRBD1. The source of this sequence is a human donor in good health. CDR3 nucleotides: TGTGCCAGCAGTTCCAGCGGACAGGGGAGCACAGATACGCAGTATTTT. This encodes CASSSSGQGSTDTQYF.